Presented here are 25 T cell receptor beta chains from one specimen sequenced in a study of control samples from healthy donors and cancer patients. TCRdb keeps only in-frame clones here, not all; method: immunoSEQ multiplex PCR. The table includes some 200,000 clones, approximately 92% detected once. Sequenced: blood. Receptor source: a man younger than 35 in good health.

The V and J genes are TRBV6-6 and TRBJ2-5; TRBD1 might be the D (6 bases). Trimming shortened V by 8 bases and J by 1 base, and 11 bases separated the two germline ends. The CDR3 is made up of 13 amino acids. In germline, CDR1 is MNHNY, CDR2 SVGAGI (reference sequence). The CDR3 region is CASGYRAQETQYF. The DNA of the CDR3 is TGTGCCAGCGGCTACAGGGCCCAAGAGACCCAGTACTTC.

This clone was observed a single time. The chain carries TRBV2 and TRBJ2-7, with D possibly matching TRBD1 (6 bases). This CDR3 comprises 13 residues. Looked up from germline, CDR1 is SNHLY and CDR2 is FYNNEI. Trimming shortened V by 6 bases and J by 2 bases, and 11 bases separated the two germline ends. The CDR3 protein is CASRGHRAYEQYF. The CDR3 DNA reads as TGTGCCAGCAGAGGCCACAGGGCCTACGAGCAGTACTTC.

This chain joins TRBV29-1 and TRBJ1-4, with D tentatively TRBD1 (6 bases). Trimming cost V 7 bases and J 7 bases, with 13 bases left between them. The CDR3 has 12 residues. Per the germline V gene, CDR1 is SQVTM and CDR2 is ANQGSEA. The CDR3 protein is CSGRGGSEKLFF. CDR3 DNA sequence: TGCAGCGGGCGGGGGGGCAGTGAAAAACTGTTTTTT.

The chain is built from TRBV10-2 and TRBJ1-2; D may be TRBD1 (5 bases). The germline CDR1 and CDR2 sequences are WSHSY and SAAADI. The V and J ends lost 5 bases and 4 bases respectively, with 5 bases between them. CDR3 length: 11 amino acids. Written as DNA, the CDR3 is TGCGCCAGCAGTAGGGGCTATGGCTACACCTTC. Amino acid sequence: CASSRGYGYTF.

CDR3 DNA: TGTGCCAGCAGCCAAGGGGGCAGGGGCTATAATTCACCCCTCCACTTT. Translated: CASSQGGRGYNSPLHF. The chain carries TRBV14 and TRBJ1-6; the D gene is possibly TRBD1 (6 bases). Germline loops: CDR1 SGHDN, CDR2 FVKESK. The CDR3 spans 16 residues. Trimming took 1 base from V and 3 from J, leaving 10 bases between them. The full variable domain, its missing parts supplied by reference TRBV14 and TRBJ1-6, is EAGVTQFPSHSVIEKGQTVTLRCDPISGHDNLYWYRRVMGKEIKFLLHFVKESKQDESGMPNNRFLAERTGGTYSTLKVQPAELEDSGVYFCASSQGGRGYNSPLHFGNGTRLTVT.

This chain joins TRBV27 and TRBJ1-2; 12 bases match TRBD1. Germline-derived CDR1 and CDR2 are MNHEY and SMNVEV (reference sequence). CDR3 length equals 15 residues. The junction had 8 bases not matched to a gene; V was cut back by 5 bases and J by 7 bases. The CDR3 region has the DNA TGTGCCAGCAGTAGACGGGACAGGGGGCATGGTGGCTACACCTTC. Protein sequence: CASSRRDRGHGGYTF.

The CDR3 spells CASSQGRDIDGNTIYF. In DNA, the CDR3 is TGCGCCAGCAGCCAAGGGAGGGACATAGATGGAAACACCATATATTTT. This chain uses TRBV4-1 with TRBJ1-3; D may be TRBD1 (6 bases). V was trimmed by 1 base and J by 3 bases, leaving 13 bases between them. The CDR3 is made up of 16 amino acids. Germline-derived CDR1 and CDR2 are MGHRA and YSYEKL.

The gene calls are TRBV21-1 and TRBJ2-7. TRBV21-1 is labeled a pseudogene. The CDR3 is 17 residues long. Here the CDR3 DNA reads TGTGCCAGCAGCAAACCCTTCGGGACCGATCTCTCCTACGAGCAGTACTTC. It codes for CASSKPFGTDLSYEQYF.

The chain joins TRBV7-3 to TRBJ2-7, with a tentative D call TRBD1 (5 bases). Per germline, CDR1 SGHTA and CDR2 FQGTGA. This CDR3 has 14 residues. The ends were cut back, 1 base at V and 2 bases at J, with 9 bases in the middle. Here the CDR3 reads CASSLNPGTYEQYF. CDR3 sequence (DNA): TGTGCCAGCAGCTTAAATCCAGGGACCTACGAGCAGTACTTC.

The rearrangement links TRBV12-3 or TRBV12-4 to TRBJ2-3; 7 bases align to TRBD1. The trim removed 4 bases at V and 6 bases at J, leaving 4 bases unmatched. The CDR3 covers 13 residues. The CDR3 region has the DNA TGTGCCAGCAGTTACGACAGGGTTGATACGCAGTATTTT. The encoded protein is CASSYDRVDTQYF.

The CDR3 DNA reads TGCGCCAGCAGCCCCCGTCCTTTGGCAGCCTCTGGAAACACCATATATTTT. This codes for CASSPRPLAASGNTIYF. The rearrangement uses TRBV4-1 and TRBJ1-3; no reliable D call. Looked up from germline, CDR1 is MGHRA and CDR2 is YSYEKL. The CDR3 covers 17 residues. Trimming stripped 4 bases from V and 0 bases from J, with 16 bases between.

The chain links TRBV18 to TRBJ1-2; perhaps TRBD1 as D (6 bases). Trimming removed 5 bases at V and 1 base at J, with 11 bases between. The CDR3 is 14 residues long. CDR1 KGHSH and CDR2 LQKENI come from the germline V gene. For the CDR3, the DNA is TGTGCCAGCTCATTTGAGGACAGTAACTATGGCTACACCTTC. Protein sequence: CASSFEDSNYGYTF.

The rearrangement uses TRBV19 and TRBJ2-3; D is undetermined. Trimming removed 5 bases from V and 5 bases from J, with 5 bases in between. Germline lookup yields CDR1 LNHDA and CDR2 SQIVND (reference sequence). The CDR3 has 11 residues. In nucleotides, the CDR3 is TGTGCCAGTAGTCCCCGAGATACGCAGTATTTT. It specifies CASSPRDTQYF.

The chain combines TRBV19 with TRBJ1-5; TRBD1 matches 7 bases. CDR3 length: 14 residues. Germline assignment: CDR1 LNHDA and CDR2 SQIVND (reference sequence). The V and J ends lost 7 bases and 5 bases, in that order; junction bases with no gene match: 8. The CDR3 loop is CASTSGTAYQPQHF. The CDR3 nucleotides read TGTGCCAGTACTTCCGGGACAGCCTATCAGCCCCAGCATTTT. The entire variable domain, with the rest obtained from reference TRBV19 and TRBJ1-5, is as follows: DGGITQSPKYLFRKEGQNVTLSCEQNLNHDAMYWYRQDPGQGLRLIYYSQIVNDFQKGDIAEGYSVSREKKESFPLTVTSAQKNPTAFYLCASTSGTAYQPQHFGDGTRLSIL.

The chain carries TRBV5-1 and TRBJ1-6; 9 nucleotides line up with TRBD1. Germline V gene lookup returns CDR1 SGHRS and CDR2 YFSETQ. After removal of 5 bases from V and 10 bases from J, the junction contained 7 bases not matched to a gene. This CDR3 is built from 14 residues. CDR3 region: CASSSDRGKSPLHF. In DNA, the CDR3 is TGCGCCAGCAGTTCGGACAGGGGAAAATCACCCCTCCACTTT.

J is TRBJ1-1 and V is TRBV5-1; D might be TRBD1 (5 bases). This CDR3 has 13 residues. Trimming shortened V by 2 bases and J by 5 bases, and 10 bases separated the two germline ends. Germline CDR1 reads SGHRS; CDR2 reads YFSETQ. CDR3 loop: CASSFQGRTEAFF. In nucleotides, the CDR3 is TGCGCCAGCAGCTTTCAGGGTAGGACTGAAGCTTTCTTT. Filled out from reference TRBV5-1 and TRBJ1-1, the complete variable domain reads KAGVTQTPRYLIKTRGQQVTLSCSPISGHRSVSWYQQTPGQGLQFLFEYFSETQRNKGNFPGRFSGRQFSNSRSEMNVSTLELGDSALYLCASSFQGRTEAFFGQGTRLTVV.

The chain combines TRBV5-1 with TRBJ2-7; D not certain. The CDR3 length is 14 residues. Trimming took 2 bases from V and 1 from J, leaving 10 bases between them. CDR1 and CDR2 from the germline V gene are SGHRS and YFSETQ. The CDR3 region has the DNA TGCGCCAGCAGCTTTTTTGACGGGTCCTACGAGCAGTACTTC. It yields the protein CASSFFDGSYEQYF. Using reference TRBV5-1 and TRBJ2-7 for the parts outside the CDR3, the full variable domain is KAGVTQTPRYLIKTRGQQVTLSCSPISGHRSVSWYQQTPGQGLQFLFEYFSETQRNKGNFPGRFSGRQFSNSRSEMNVSTLELGDSALYLCASSFFDGSYEQYFGPGTRLTVT.

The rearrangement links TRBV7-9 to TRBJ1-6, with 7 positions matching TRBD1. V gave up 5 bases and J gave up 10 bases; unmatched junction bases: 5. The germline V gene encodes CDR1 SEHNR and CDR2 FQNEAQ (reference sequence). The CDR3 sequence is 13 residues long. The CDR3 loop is CASSPTGDSPLHF. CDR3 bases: TGTGCCAGCAGCCCCACAGGGGACTCACCCCTCCACTTT.

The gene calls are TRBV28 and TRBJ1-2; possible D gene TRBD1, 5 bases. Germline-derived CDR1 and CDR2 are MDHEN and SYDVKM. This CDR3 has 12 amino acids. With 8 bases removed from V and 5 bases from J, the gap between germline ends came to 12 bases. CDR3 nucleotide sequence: TGTGCCAGCCGAACTTCAGGGTATGGCTACACCTTC. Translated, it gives CASRTSGYGYTF.

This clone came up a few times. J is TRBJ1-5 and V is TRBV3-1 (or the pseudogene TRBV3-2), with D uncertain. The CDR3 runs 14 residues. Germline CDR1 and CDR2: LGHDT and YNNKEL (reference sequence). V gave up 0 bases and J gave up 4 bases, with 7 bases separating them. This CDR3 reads CASSQDIGNQPQHF. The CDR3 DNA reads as TGTGCCAGCAGCCAAGATATCGGAAATCAGCCCCAGCATTTT.

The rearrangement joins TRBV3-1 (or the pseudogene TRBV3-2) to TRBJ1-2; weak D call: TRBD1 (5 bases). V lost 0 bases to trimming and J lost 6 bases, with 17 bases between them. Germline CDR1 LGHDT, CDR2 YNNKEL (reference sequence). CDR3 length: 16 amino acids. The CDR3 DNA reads TGTGCCAGCAGCCAAGACCCGCAGGGACGGGTGGATGGCTACACCTTC. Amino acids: CASSQDPQGRVDGYTF.

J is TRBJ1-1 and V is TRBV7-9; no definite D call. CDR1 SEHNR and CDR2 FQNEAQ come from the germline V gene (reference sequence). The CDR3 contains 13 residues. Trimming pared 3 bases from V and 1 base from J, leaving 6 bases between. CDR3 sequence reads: CASSFMANTEAFF. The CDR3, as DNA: TGTGCCAGCAGCTTTATGGCGAACACTGAAGCTTTCTTT.

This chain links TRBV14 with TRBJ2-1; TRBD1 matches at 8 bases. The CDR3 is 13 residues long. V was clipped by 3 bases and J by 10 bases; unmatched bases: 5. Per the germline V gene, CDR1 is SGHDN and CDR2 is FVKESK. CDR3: CASSQQGQGEQFF. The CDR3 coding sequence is TGTGCCAGCAGCCAGCAAGGACAGGGCGAGCAGTTCTTC.

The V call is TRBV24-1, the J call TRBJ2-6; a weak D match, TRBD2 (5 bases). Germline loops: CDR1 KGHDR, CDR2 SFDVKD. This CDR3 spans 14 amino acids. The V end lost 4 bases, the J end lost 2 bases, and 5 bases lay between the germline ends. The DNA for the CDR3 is TGTGCCACCAGTGAGAGGGCTGGGGCCAACGTCCTGACTTTC. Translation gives CATSERAGANVLTF.

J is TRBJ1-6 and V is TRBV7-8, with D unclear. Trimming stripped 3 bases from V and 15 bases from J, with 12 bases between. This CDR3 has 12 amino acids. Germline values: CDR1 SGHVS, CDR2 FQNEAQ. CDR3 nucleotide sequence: TGTGCCAGCAGCTTCGCGTCCGAGGGCCTCCACTTT. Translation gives CASSFASEGLHF.